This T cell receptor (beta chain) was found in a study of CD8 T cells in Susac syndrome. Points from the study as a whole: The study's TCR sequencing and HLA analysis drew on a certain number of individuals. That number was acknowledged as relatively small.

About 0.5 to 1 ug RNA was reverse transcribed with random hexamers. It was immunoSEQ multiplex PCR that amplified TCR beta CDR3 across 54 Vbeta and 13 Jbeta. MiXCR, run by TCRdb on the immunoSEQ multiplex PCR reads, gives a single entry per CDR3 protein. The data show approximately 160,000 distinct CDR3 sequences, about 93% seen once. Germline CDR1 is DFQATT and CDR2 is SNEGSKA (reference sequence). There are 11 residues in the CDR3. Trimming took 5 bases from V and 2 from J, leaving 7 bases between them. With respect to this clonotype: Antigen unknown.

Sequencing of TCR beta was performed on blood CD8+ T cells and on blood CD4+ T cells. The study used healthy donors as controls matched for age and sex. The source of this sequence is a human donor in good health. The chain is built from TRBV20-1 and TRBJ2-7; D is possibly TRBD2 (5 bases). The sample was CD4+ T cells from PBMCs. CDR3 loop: CSASGTYEQYF. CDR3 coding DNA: TGCAGTGCTTCCGGGACCTACGAGCAGTACTTC.